This T cell receptor beta chain emerged from a study of T cell clonotyping in hematopoietic cell transplantation. General study findings and limits: Pathologically expanded recipient clonotypes increased progressively from day 30 to day 180 as diversity fell. Broader posttransplant TCR repertoire diversity was predicted by graft donor and pretransplant recipient Inverse Simpson Index values. No sorting was done, leaving CD4 and CD8 contributions mixed.

The germline V gene encodes CDR1 SGHAT and CDR2 FQNNGV. The CDR3 runs to 14 residues. The ends were cut back, 0 bases at V and 7 bases at J, with 12 bases in the middle. Blood collection times were about day -28 and days 30, 100, 180 posttransplant. Method: immunoSEQ multiplex PCR; TCRdb's copy keeps in-frame clones and lacks some. This table holds approximately 5,400 clones, approximately 78% found once. Concerning this clone: The antigen is undetermined.

The chain joins TRBV11-2 to TRBJ1-2; D call uncertain. This TCR was recovered from a male patient between 60 and 69 years old who had an allogeneic stem cell transplant from an unrelated donor, so the T cells may come from the graft donor. Some clones in this sample may be carry-over from other donors' samples. Sequencing used peripheral blood mononuclear cells, obtained 30 days after allogeneic stem cell transplant. The CDR3 sequence is CASSLEDAQFGYTF. The CDR3, as DNA: TGTGCCAGCAGCTTAGAGGACGCCCAATTTGGCTACACCTTC.